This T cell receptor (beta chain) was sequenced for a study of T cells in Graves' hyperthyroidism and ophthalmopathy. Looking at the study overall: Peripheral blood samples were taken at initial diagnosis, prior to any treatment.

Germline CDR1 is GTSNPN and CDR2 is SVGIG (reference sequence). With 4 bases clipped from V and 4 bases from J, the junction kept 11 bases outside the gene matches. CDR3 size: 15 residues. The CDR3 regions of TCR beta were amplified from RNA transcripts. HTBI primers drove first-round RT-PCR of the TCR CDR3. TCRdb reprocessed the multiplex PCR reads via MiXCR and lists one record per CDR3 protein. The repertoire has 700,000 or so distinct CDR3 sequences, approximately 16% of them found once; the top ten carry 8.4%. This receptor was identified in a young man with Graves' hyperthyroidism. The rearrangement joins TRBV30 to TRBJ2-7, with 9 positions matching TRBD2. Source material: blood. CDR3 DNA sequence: TGTGCCTGGACCGCCTCGCTAGCGGGAAGTTACGAGCAGTACTTC. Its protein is CAWTASLAGSYEQYF.